The entry that follows covers one T cell receptor (beta chain) sequence. The target antigen is unknown. CDR1 is MNHEY and CDR2 is SVGEGT in the germline V gene. The CDR3 has 16 residues. J lost 5 bases, V lost 2 bases, and 5 bases had no gene match. The entry originates in a study of T-cell memory formation after mild COVID-19. Study results and caveats: Memory sampled before infection contained some responding clones, suggesting cross-reactive memory joined. Contracting clones from day 15 to 85 showed balanced CD4/CD8; later expanders favored CD4+.

TCRdb re-analysed the 5' RACE reads in MiXCR, keeping a single row per CDR3 protein. The table lists fewer than 350,000 distinct CDR3 sequences, roughly 8.2% of them singletons. This receptor was obtained from a man between 18 and 29 years old who had mild COVID-19 (a few samples of this study predate the infection). Cell type and time point are not known. This chain connects TRBV6-2 or TRBV6-3 to TRBJ2-5, with 13 bases matching TRBD2. The sample taken for sequencing was PBMCs or a T cell subset sorted from them (not recorded which). The CDR3 nucleotides read TGTGCCAGCAGTTACCAACTAGCGGGGGGGCCGGAGACCCAGTACTTC. The encoded protein is CASSYQLAGGPETQYF.